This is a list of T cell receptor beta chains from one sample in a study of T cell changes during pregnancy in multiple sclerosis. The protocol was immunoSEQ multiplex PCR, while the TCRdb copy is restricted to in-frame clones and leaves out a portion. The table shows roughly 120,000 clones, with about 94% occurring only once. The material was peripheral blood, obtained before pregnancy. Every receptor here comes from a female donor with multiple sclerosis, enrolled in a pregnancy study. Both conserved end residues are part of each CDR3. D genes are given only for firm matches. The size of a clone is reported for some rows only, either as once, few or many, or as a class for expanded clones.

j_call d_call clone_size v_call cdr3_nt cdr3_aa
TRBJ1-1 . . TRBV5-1 TGCGCCAGTAAGGCAGGATCTCAGAACACTGAAGCTTTCTTT CASKAGSQNTEAFF
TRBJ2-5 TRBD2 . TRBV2 TGTGCCAGCATTGGACTAGCGGGGGATGGGGGAGAGACCCAGTACTTC CASIGLAGDGGETQYF
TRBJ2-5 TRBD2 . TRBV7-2 TGTGCCAGCAGCGTTAGCGGGGGCGGGCAAGAGACCCAGTACTTC CASSVSGGGQETQYF
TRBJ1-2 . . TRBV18 TGTGCCAGCTCACCAGAGCAGGGGCCTAACTATGGCTACACCTTC CASSPEQGPNYGYTF
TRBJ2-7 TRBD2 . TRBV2 TGTGCCAGCAGTGCTCCGGGACTAGCGGACCTAAGGGCCTACGAGCAGTACTTC CASSAPGLADLRAYEQYF
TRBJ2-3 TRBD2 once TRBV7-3 TGTGCCAGCAGCCGATGGACTAGCGGGGGGGCCGAGGGCACAGATACGCAGTATTTT CASSRWTSGGAEGTDTQYF
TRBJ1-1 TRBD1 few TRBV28 TGTGCCAGCGGAGGACAGGGGAACACTGAAGCTTTCTTT CASGGQGNTEAFF
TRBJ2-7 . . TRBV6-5 TGTGCCAGCAGTTCCCGACAGGGAGGATACGAGCAGTACTTC CASSSRQGGYEQYF
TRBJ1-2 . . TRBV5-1 TGCGCCAGCAGCTTGGGACAGTCGCCTGGCTACACCTTC CASSLGQSPGYTF
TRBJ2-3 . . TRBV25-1 TGTGCCAGCAGTGCCCTTCGGGTACGCGGTACGCAGTATTTT CASSALRVRGTQYF
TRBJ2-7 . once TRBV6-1 TGTGCCAGCAGTCAACAGGGATTGGGCTACGAGCAGTACTTC CASSQQGLGYEQYF
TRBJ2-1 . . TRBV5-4 TGTGCCAGCAGCTCAGGGGGGACGAGCTCCTACAATGAGCAGTTCTTC CASSSGGTSSYNEQFF
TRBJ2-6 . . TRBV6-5 TGTGCCAGCAGTGTCCTAGGGGGACGCGTCCTGACTTTC CASSVLGGRVLTF
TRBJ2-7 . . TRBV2 TGTGCCAGCAGTCTGGGGGCATACGAGCAGTACTTC CASSLGAYEQYF
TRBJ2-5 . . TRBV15 TGTGCCACCAGCAGAGATGAGGGAGCCAGGCCCCAGTACTTC CATSRDEGARPQYF
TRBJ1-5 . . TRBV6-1 TGTGCCAGCACCGCGACAGCACGGCAGCCCCAGCATTTT CASTATARQPQHF
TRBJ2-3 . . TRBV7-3 TGTGCCAGCAGCTCGGCGGGGAATGCAGATACGCAGTATTTT CASSSAGNADTQYF
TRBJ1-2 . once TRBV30 TGTGCCTGGCGAGACCGATCGGCGGGGATTTTATATTATGGCTACACCTTC CAWRDRSAGILYYGYTF
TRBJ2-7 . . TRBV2 TGTGCCAGCAGCTACGGACTGGCCCAGAGCTACGAGCAGTACTTC CASSYGLAQSYEQYF
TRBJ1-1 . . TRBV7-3 TGTGCCAGCAGCTTAGCGGGGGGGAACACTGAAGCTTTCTTT CASSLAGGNTEAFF
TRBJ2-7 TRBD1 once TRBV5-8 TGTGCCAGCAGCCCACAAGAGGACAGGGGATTAATCTACGAGCAGTACTTC CASSPQEDRGLIYEQYF
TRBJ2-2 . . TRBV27 TGTGCCACCACCGGGATCTCCGGGGAGCTGTTTTTT CATTGISGELFF
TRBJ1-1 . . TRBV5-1 TGCGCCAGCAGCTTGGTCGGGGGGAAGAACACTGAAGCTTTCTTT CASSLVGGKNTEAFF
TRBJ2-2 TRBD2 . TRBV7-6 TGTGCCAGCAGCTTAGGGGCGGGACTAGCCGGAACCGGGGAGCTGTTTTTT CASSLGAGLAGTGELFF